This TCR beta chain appears in the sequencing data of a study of blood T cell repertoires in COVID-19. Study at large: COVID-19 samples collected from the United States, Italy and Spain covered acute and convalescent phases.

Libraries were prepared by immunoSEQ multiplex PCR; TCRdb keeps only in-frame clonotypes and omits some of them. The repertoire consists of approximately 400,000 clones, with roughly 90% occurring once and the leading ten covering more than 0.95%. The V end was cut by 1 base, the J end by 4 bases, with 6 bases between. CDR1 and CDR2 from the germline V gene are KGHDR and SFDVKD. CDR3 length: 14 residues. This TCR was sampled from a man in his forties with acute or convalescent COVID-19. This sequence joins TRBV24-1 and TRBJ2-2, with D unclear. Material for sequencing was peripheral blood. CDR3 loop: CATSDFRSTGELFF. The CDR3 DNA reads as TGTGCCACCAGTGATTTCCGGAGCACCGGGGAGCTGTTTTTT.